One and the same sample provided the 8 T cell receptor beta chains below, sequenced in a study of T cells in Graves' hyperthyroidism and ophthalmopathy. Amplification targeted TCR beta CDR3 regions from RNA transcripts. The study used the HTBI primer set for a first-round RT-PCR of the TCR CDR3. TCRdb redid the calling of the multiplex PCR reads with MiXCR, one entry per CDR3 protein. There are under 600,000 distinct CDR3 sequences in the sample; more than 15% occur only once, and around 3.5% lies in the top ten. Sequenced input: blood. The receptors originated from a woman between 40 and 55 years old with Graves' ophthalmopathy.

This clonotype was seen a handful of times. V usage is TRBV14 and J usage is TRBJ2-7; a possible D gene is TRBD1 (6 bases). Trimming pared 5 bases from V and 4 bases from J, leaving 15 bases between. The CDR3 covers 14 residues. The germline V gene encodes CDR1 SGHDN and CDR2 FVKESK. Here the CDR3 reads CASSIRGGGYEQYF. DNA for the CDR3: TGTGCCAGCAGCATCCGAGGGGGTGGTTACGAGCAGTACTTC.

This clonotype has a count of ten or more. The CDR3 protein is CASSLFSGGSDTQYF. Written as DNA, the CDR3 is TGTGCCAGCAGCTTATTTAGCGGGGGTTCAGATACGCAGTATTTT. This chain joins TRBV7-3 and TRBJ2-3; 9 bases are shared with TRBD2. Germline loops: CDR1 SGHTA, CDR2 FQGTGA. The CDR3 length is 15 residues. V was clipped by 2 bases and J by 4 bases; unmatched bases: 4.

About this clonotype: A far bigger clonotype differs at one base, so this is likely a read error. The chain uses TRBV7-9 and TRBJ2-7; D gene uncertain. The CDR3 consists of 11 residues. Germline loops: CDR1 SEHNR, CDR2 FQNEAQ (reference sequence). The CDR3 loop reads CTSSLGWEQYF. The DNA for the CDR3 is TGTACCAGCAGCTTAGGTTGGGAGCAGTACTTC.

As concerns this clonotype: Germline is not matched at one junction end, which may reflect a read error. The V call is TRBV12-3 or TRBV12-4, the J call TRBJ1-4; 11 bases match TRBD1. The CDR3 spans 14 residues. CDR3 loop: CANSSGTGGEKLFF. The CDR3 DNA reads as TGTGCCAACAGTTCGGGGACAGGGGGGGAAAAACTGTTTTTT.

Comment on this clonotype: A junction end diverges from the germline sequence, so it may reflect a read error. The CDR3 is CACPAGGFRNTEAFF. In DNA, the CDR3 is TGTGCCTGCCCCGCAGGGGGCTTTAGGAACACTGAAGCTTTCTTC. This chain joins TRBV30 and TRBJ1-1; 8 nucleotides align to TRBD1. CDR3 length equals 15 residues. Germline V CDR1 and CDR2: GTSNPN, SVGIG (reference sequence).

This clonotype appeared many times. The chain employs TRBV2 and TRBJ1-2; TRBD1 is a possible D gene (5 bases). The length of the CDR3 is 14 residues. The germline V gene encodes CDR1 SNHLY and CDR2 FYNNEI. The germline V and J ends were trimmed by 7 bases and 7 bases, with 19 bases remaining between them. The CDR3 loop is CASTGEGGGGGYTF. CDR3 DNA: TGTGCCAGCACGGGAGAAGGCGGGGGTGGTGGCTACACCTTC.

This clonotype was counted ten times or more. This chain joins TRBV6-1 and TRBJ2-3; the D gene is possibly TRBD2 (6 bases). The CDR3 extends over 13 amino acids. Germline V gene data show CDR1 as MNHNS and CDR2 as SASEGT. V was clipped by 4 bases and J by 6 bases, with 11 bases between them. The DNA of the CDR3 is TGTGCCAGCAGTGCTAATCGGGGGGATACGCAGTATTTT. Translation: CASSANRGDTQYF.

V is TRBV18 and J is TRBJ2-1, with 9 bases aligning to TRBD1. The CDR3 consists of 16 residues. Germline V gene lookup returns CDR1 KGHSH and CDR2 LQKENI. The V and J ends lost 6 bases and 3 bases, in that order; junction bases with no gene match: 9. The CDR3 sequence: CASSPLGGQGYNEQFF. CDR3 coding DNA: TGTGCCAGCTCCCCGCTCGGGGGACAGGGCTACAATGAGCAGTTCTTC.